This is a list of T cell receptor beta chains from one sample in a study of blood T cells in healthy people across ages. TCRdb recomputed calls from the 5' RACE reads with MiXCR, one row per CDR3 protein. The sample records about 720,000 distinct CDR3 sequences, about 20% being singletons. Sequenced input: blood. These receptors were collected from a man between 65 and 79 years old in good health. The CDR3 runs from the conserved cysteine through the conserved F or W. The D gene is left open where the match is weak. The listing skips clone size in some rows; elsewhere it reads once, few, many or a size class.

J,V,size,D,CDR3,DNA
TRBJ1-4,TRBV20-1,few,TRBD1,CSARESGTGGEKLFF,TGCAGTGCTAGGGAATCCGGGACAGGGGGCGAAAAACTGTTTTTT
TRBJ2-1,TRBV29-1,few,.,CSVDTPGKGYNEQFF,TGCAGCGTTGACACCCCGGGTAAGGGTTACAATGAGCAGTTCTTC
TRBJ2-5,TRBV9,few,TRBD2,CASSVAMAGGRDLGETQYF,TGTGCCAGCAGCGTAGCAATGGCGGGGGGCAGGGACCTTGGAGAGACCCAGTACTTC
TRBJ2-2,TRBV20-1,few,.,CSARDITLPDTGELFF,TGCAGTGCTAGAGACATCACGTTGCCGGACACCGGGGAGCTGTTTTTT
TRBJ2-1,TRBV29-1,.,.,CSVERGGNEQFF,TGCAGCGTTGAACGAGGAGGGAATGAGCAGTTCTTC
TRBJ2-5,TRBV7-7,.,.,CAGSRGTGALQETQYF,TGTGCCGGCAGCCGCGGAACAGGAGCTCTACAAGAGACCCAGTACTTC
TRBJ2-5,TRBV27,.,TRBD1,CASRETGAETQYF,TGTGCCAGCAGGGAGACAGGGGCGGAGACCCAGTACTTC
TRBJ2-1,TRBV20-1,.,TRBD2,CSAGERTSGVYNEQFF,TGCAGTGCTGGAGAAAGGACTAGCGGGGTCTACAATGAGCAGTTCTTC
TRBJ2-2,TRBV5-1,few,.,CASSLDSLRIGELFF,TGCGCCAGCAGCTTGGATTCCCTAAGGATCGGGGAGCTGTTTTTT
TRBJ1-4,TRBV7-9,.,TRBD1,CASSLEPRGQGRGKLFF,TGTGCCAGCAGCTTAGAACCAAGGGGACAGGGTCGTGGAAAACTGTTTTTT
TRBJ1-4,TRBV11-2,.,.,CASRGIGNEKLFF,TGTGCCAGCAGGGGAATCGGTAATGAAAAACTGTTTTTT
TRBJ2-5,TRBV6-2/TRBV6-3,.,.,CASCGPALQETQYF,TGTGCCAGCTGTGGTCCAGCCCTCCAAGAGACCCAGTACTTC
TRBJ1-1,TRBV12-3/TRBV12-4,few,.,CASSATGLTEAFF,TGTGCCAGCAGTGCAACAGGGTTAACTGAAGCTTTCTTT
TRBJ1-1,TRBV11-3,.,.,CASGRQEETEAFF,TGTGCCAGCGGGCGGCAGGAGGAGACTGAAGCTTTCTTT
TRBJ2-1,TRBV20-1,.,.,CSAADEDNSYNEQFF,TGCAGTGCCGCCGACGAGGACAATTCCTACAATGAGCAGTTCTTC
TRBJ2-1,TRBV7-9,many,TRBD2,CASSFGLAAYEQFF,TGTGCCAGCAGCTTTGGCCTAGCGGCTTATGAGCAGTTCTTC
TRBJ1-2,TRBV25-1,few,TRBD1,CASRERDRDGGYTF,TGTGCCAGCAGAGAGAGGGACAGGGACGGGGGCTACACCTTC
TRBJ1-2,TRBV29-1,.,TRBD1,CSDKQGDGYTF,TGCAGCGATAAACAGGGGGATGGCTACACCTTC
TRBJ1-5,TRBV4-1,many,.,CASSQDASGKPQHF,TGCGCCAGCAGCCAAGATGCTTCAGGCAAGCCCCAGCATTTT